This TCR beta chain came from a study of OX40 agonist ivuxolimab in advanced cancers. Data came from immunoSEQ multiplex PCR; TCRdb stores just in-frame clones and leaves some out. The table has 100,000 to 150,000 clones, around 95% seen once. V lost 4 bases, J lost 0 bases, and 1 base stayed unmatched. CDR1 SGHNT and CDR2 YYREEE come from the germline V gene (reference sequence). The CDR3 covers 14 residues. The J gene is TRBJ2-5, the V gene TRBV5-4; 9 positions agree with TRBD1. This TCR derives from an adult with an advanced solid tumor such as melanoma, head and neck, liver or kidney cancer. This specimen was CD4+ or CD8+ T cells sorted from blood, taken in a trial of the OX40 agonist ivuxolimab. CDR3 loop: CASSGTGYQETQYF. The DNA of the CDR3 is TGTGCCAGCAGCGGGACAGGGTACCAAGAGACCCAGTACTTC.